Listed below are T cell receptor beta chains from one sample, sequenced in a study of blood T cell repertoires in COVID-19. The protocol was immunoSEQ multiplex PCR, while the TCRdb copy is restricted to in-frame clones and leaves out a portion. Of 110,000 to 150,000 clones in the sample, roughly 79% were seen once. The specimen sequenced was peripheral blood. The source of these receptors is a man aged 45-65 years with active or convalescent COVID-19. Both conserved end residues are part of each CDR3. Each record gives: D gene, J gene, V gene, clone size, CDR3 DNA, CDR3 protein. D genes are given only for firm matches. Expanded clones get a size class; other rows say once, few or many, or leave the size out.

NA,TRBJ1-5,TRBV27,NA,TGTGCCAGCAGCCCCTGGGTTGGTTCGGGACAACAGCCCCAGCATTTT,CASSPWVGSGQQPQHF
TRBD1,TRBJ1-4,TRBV29-1,NA,TGCAGCGTAGACACCGGGACAGGGTATGAAAAACTGTTTTTT,CSVDTGTGYEKLFF
TRBD1,TRBJ1-4,TRBV2,NA,TGTGCCAGCAGTGACCCAGGGGGGAATGAAAAACTGTTTTTT,CASSDPGGNEKLFF
NA,TRBJ2-7,TRBV2,few,TGTGCCACCAAGGGGGGGCATAGCTCCTACGAGCAGTACTTC,CATKGGHSSYEQYF
TRBD1,TRBJ1-1,TRBV6-2/TRBV6-3,NA,TGTGCCAGCAGTCAATCGGGACAGGCCACGAACACTGAAGCTTTCTTT,CASSQSGQATNTEAFF
TRBD2,TRBJ2-2,TRBV19,once,TGTGCCAGTAGTATCCCCGGGAGGGTCTCCGGGGAGCTGTTTTTT,CASSIPGRVSGELFF
TRBD2,TRBJ2-7,TRBV6-5,few,TGTGCCAGCAGTTCCCCGGGGGGCTACGAGCAGTACTTC,CASSSPGGYEQYF
TRBD2,TRBJ2-7,TRBV5-4,NA,TGTGCCAGCAGCTTGGGGCCGGGACTAGCACTCGAGCAGTACTTC,CASSLGPGLALEQYF
TRBD1,TRBJ1-1,TRBV5-1,once,TGCGCCAGCAGCTTTCGACAGGGGAACACTGAAGCTTTCTTT,CASSFRQGNTEAFF
TRBD1,TRBJ2-5,TRBV29-1,NA,TGCAGCGTTGGCCGGACAGGGGGCGGAGAGACCCAGTACTTC,CSVGRTGGGETQYF
TRBD1,TRBJ1-1,TRBV5-4,NA,TGTGCCAGCAGCCTATTAGACAGGGGCACTGAAGCTTTCTTT,CASSLLDRGTEAFF
NA,TRBJ1-1,TRBV6-2/TRBV6-3,NA,TGTGCCAGCAGTTACGTGGGGACTCTAACTGAAGCTTTCTTT,CASSYVGTLTEAFF
TRBD2,TRBJ2-1,TRBV28,NA,TGTGCCAGCAGTTTATCTCTGGGACTAGCGGGAGGTAATGAGCAGTTCTTC,CASSLSLGLAGGNEQFF
TRBD2,TRBJ2-1,TRBV14,NA,TGTGCCAGCAGCCAAGCTGGGCGGCTAGCGGCCTACAATGAGCAGTTCTTC,CASSQAGRLAAYNEQFF
TRBD1,TRBJ1-1,TRBV27,NA,TGTGCCAGCAGTTTCCCTGGTCAGGGGGTGGGCACTGAAGCTTTCTTT,CASSFPGQGVGTEAFF
TRBD2,TRBJ2-2,TRBV28,NA,TGTGCCAGCAGTCCCCCCAGCGGGAGGGCCCGCGCCGGGGAGCTGTTTTTT,CASSPPSGRARAGELFF
NA,TRBJ2-7,TRBV28,once,TGTGCCAGCAGTCCCGGACTCGCTGGATACGAGCAGTACTTC,CASSPGLAGYEQYF
NA,TRBJ2-2,TRBV7-9,once,TGTGCCAGCAGCATCGGAGTCAACACCGGGGAGCTGTTTTTT,CASSIGVNTGELFF
NA,TRBJ1-5,TRBV21-1,NA,TGTGCCAGCAGCACTGACACATATAGCAATCAGCCCCAGCATTTT,CASSTDTYSNQPQHF
TRBD2,TRBJ2-1,TRBV10-3,NA,TGTGCCATCCTGGGACTAGCGGGAGTGGGCAATGAGCAGTTCTTC,CAILGLAGVGNEQFF
TRBD2,TRBJ2-5,TRBV24-1,NA,TGTGCCACCAGTGATCCTGGGACTAGCGGGAGGGCCTGGGAGACCCAGTACTTC,CATSDPGTSGRAWETQYF
TRBD1,TRBJ1-6,TRBV6-1,once,TGTGCCAGCAGTGAAGATTTGGCAGGGGGTTCACCCCTCCACTTT,CASSEDLAGGSPLHF
NA,TRBJ1-2,TRBV5-1,NA,TGCGCCAGCAGCTTGGAGCCGACAGTCAACTATGGCTACACCTTC,CASSLEPTVNYGYTF
TRBD2,TRBJ2-7,TRBV11-2,NA,TGTGCCAGCAGCTTAGATCGGGCGGGAGTTTCCTACGAGCAGTACTTC,CASSLDRAGVSYEQYF
NA,TRBJ1-5,TRBV4-1,NA,TGCGCCAGCAGCCAAGGACCGGGTGGAGGTCAGCCCCAGCATTTT,CASSQGPGGGQPQHF
TRBD2,TRBJ2-1,TRBV5-1,few,TGCGCCAGCAGCTTGGGGTCTAGCGGGAGACTGAATGAGCAGTTCTTC,CASSLGSSGRLNEQFF
NA,TRBJ2-7,TRBV27,NA,TGTGCCAGCAGTTGGGGGACTCGCTCCTACGAGCAGTACTTC,CASSWGTRSYEQYF
TRBD2,TRBJ2-7,TRBV5-4,NA,TGTGCCAGCAGCCTTAGCGGGATGGGATCCTACGAGCAGTACTTC,CASSLSGMGSYEQYF
NA,TRBJ2-7,TRBV4-1,NA,TGCGCCAGCAGCCAGCAACAGGGTTACGAGCAGTACTTC,CASSQQQGYEQYF
TRBD2,TRBJ2-2,TRBV14,NA,TGTGCCAGCAGCCAAGATTCGACTAGCGCCCGGCATGGGGAGCTGTTTTTT,CASSQDSTSARHGELFF
NA,TRBJ2-3,TRBV12-5,NA,TGTGCTAGTGCGAGTAGCCCCACAGATACGCAGTATTTT,CASASSPTDTQYF
NA,TRBJ1-1,TRBV5-5,NA,TGTGCCAGCAGCTGGTGGGAGATGGGCACTGAAGCTTTCTTT,CASSWWEMGTEAFF
TRBD2,TRBJ2-5,TRBV9,NA,TGTGCCAGCAGCCCCTATAGCGGGGAACAAGAGACCCAGTACTTC,CASSPYSGEQETQYF
TRBD2,TRBJ2-3,TRBV9,NA,TGTGCCAGCAGTACTAGCGGGAGGGCCCCGGATACGCAGTATTTT,CASSTSGRAPDTQYF
TRBD2,TRBJ2-5,TRBV27,NA,TGTGCCAGCAGTGCAAAGGGGAGGGGAGTGGAGACCCAGTACTTC,CASSAKGRGVETQYF
TRBD1,TRBJ2-6,TRBV28,NA,TGTGCCACCCGAGGACAGGCCAGCTCTGGGGCCAACGTCCTGACTTTC,CATRGQASSGANVLTF
TRBD1,TRBJ1-3,TRBV28,NA,TGTGCCAGCAGTTCCACAGGGGGCGGAAACACCATATATTTT,CASSSTGGGNTIYF
TRBD2,TRBJ2-1,TRBV3-1/TRBV3-2,NA,TGTGCCAGCAGCCAAGGGGATGTTCTAGCGGGACGATGGTTCTTC,CASSQGDVLAGRWFF
NA,TRBJ2-6,TRBV6-6,NA,TGTGCCAGCAGCCTCGGGGGCTCTGGGGCCAACGTCCTGACTTTC,CASSLGGSGANVLTF
TRBD2,TRBJ2-1,TRBV7-2,NA,TGTGCCAGCAGCAAAGGTCCGAGCGGGAGGGTGTATGAGCAGTTCTTC,CASSKGPSGRVYEQFF
NA,TRBJ1-1,TRBV5-1,few,TGCGCCAGCAGCTTGGTAGGGGGTATGAACACTGAAGCTTTCTTT,CASSLVGGMNTEAFF
TRBD1,TRBJ2-7,TRBV18,once,TGTGCCAGCTCACCGGACAGGGGGCTAACCTACGAGCAGTACTTC,CASSPDRGLTYEQYF
TRBD1,TRBJ2-7,TRBV5-6,few,TGTGCCAGCAGCCGGACAGGGGGGGTCCCCTACGAGCAGTACTTC,CASSRTGGVPYEQYF
TRBD2,TRBJ2-7,TRBV5-4,NA,TGTGCCAGCAGCCCCCATCGAGCGGGATCCTACGAGCAGTACTTC,CASSPHRAGSYEQYF
TRBD1,TRBJ2-7,TRBV27,few,TGTGCCAGCAGTTCAACAGGGGGTAGTTACGAGCAGTACTTC,CASSSTGGSYEQYF
NA,TRBJ1-3,TRBV5-4,NA,TGTGCCAGCAGCGCTCGACAGGGAAACACCATATATTTT,CASSARQGNTIYF
NA,TRBJ1-4,TRBV27,NA,TGTGCCAGCAGTTTGGGCAGAGTTAATGAAAAACTGTTTTTT,CASSLGRVNEKLFF
NA,TRBJ1-4,TRBV2,NA,TGTGCCAGCAGCTACGACAGTCGGGGGGAAAAACTGTTTTTT,CASSYDSRGEKLFF
TRBD1,TRBJ1-5,TRBV6-4,NA,TGTGCCAGCAGTGAGTCGACAGGGTTTAATCAGCCCCAGCATTTT,CASSESTGFNQPQHF
NA,TRBJ1-4,TRBV28,NA,TGTGCCAGCAGTTGGGCGAATGAAAAACTGTTTTTT,CASSWANEKLFF
NA,TRBJ1-2,TRBV25-1,NA,TGTGCCAGCAGTCCGTTGAGGGAGGGGGAGGACTATGGCTACACCTTC,CASSPLREGEDYGYTF
TRBD2,TRBJ2-1,TRBV18,NA,TGTGCCAGCTCAGCTAGCGGGAGGTCCATCGTATACAATGAGCAGTTCTTC,CASSASGRSIVYNEQFF
NA,TRBJ2-3,TRBV25-1,NA,TGTGCCAGCCAAGCCCCCGGGAGCACAGATACGCAGTATTTT,CASQAPGSTDTQYF
TRBD2,TRBJ2-5,TRBV13,NA,TGTGCCAGCAGCTTTACTAGCGGGAGTGAGACCCAGTACTTC,CASSFTSGSETQYF
TRBD1,TRBJ2-7,TRBV5-4,once,TGTGCCAGCAGCATACCAAGGGGGCCCCCCTACGAGCAGTACTTC,CASSIPRGPPYEQYF
NA,TRBJ1-6,TRBV6-5,NA,TGTGCCAGCGAGGACGGGGATTCACCCCTCCACTTT,CASEDGDSPLHF
TRBD1,TRBJ1-2,TRBV28,few,TGTGCCAGCAGTCAGGACAGGTTAGGCCTCTATGGCTACACCTTC,CASSQDRLGLYGYTF
TRBD2,TRBJ2-1,TRBV4-1,NA,TGCGCCAGCAGCCAAGTGGGGATTAGCGGGAGGGCCGGTCGGAATGAGCAGTTCTTC,CASSQVGISGRAGRNEQFF
NA,TRBJ1-1,TRBV7-2,NA,TGTGCCAGCAGCTTAGTGGCAGGCCCAAGTGAAGCTTTCTTT,CASSLVAGPSEAFF